Many counts were recorded for the clone carrying this T cell receptor beta chain. Its antigen is undetermined. This sample was taken from a study of regulatory T cells in long-lasting Graves disease. Study-wide results and limits: Investigators studied peripheral blood only, not thyroid tissue.

Time point of the sample: newly diagnosed GD, antithyroid drugs for less than 3 months. PBMC RNA was the source of the TCR library. The CDR3 sequence is 16 residues long. V was pared by 0 bases and J by 6 bases, with 3 bases of the junction left unmatched. Per the germline V gene, CDR1 is SEHNR and CDR2 is FQNEAQ (reference sequence). Building of the TCR beta libraries involved iRepertoire HTBI primers and Arm-PCR of CDR3 regions. Each CDR3 protein gets one entry after TCRdb re-called the multiplex PCR reads with MiXCR. The sample lists 400,000 to 500,000 distinct CDR3 sequences; 12% to 15% were seen once. These data were likewise used in another study, on T cells in Graves' hyperthyroidism and ophthalmopathy.

The receptor comes from a woman in her forties or fifties with Graves disease. This specimen consisted of peripheral blood mononuclear cells (PBMCs), obtained at new diagnosis, from a patient treated with antithyroid drugs. This sequence joins TRBV7-9 and TRBJ2-1; 12 bases match TRBD2. CDR3: CASSLAGGLAGNEQFF. The CDR3 DNA reads TGTGCCAGCAGCTTAGCTGGGGGACTAGCGGGCAATGAGCAGTTCTTC.